The 7 T cell receptor beta chains given below trace back to one sample, sequenced in a study of T cell repertoires in ileal Crohn's disease. Time point noted: proximal margin of the surgical specimen (macroscopically non-inflamed). Repertoires were generated with immunoSEQ multiplex PCR, while TCRdb's copy carries only in-frame clones and drops some. Of 450 to 650 clones in the sample, around nine tenths are singletons; the top ten hold approximately 11%. The sequenced material came from ileal tissue. These receptors were obtained from an adult with Crohn's disease.

The chain couples TRBV20-1 to TRBJ1-1, with 9 bases matching TRBD1. Germline V CDR1 and CDR2: DFQATT, SNEGSKA (reference sequence). The CDR3 loop spans 11 amino acids. J was trimmed by 10 bases and V by 4 bases; bases with no gene match: 4. The CDR3 coding sequence is TGCAGTGCTATTTGGACAGGGGCAGCTTTCTTT. This sequence encodes CSAIWTGAAFF.

This chain joins TRBV27 and TRBJ2-1; 9 bases line up with TRBD1. The CDR3 runs 16 residues. The germline CDR1 and CDR2 sequences are MNHEY and SMNVEV (reference sequence). V gave up 4 bases and J gave up 2 bases; unmatched junction bases: 6. The DNA of the CDR3 is TGTGCCAGCAGTTATCAACAGGGGGCCCCCTACAATGAGCAGTTCTTC. Its protein is CASSYQQGAPYNEQFF.

The rearrangement joins TRBV10-1 to TRBJ2-2; D might be TRBD2 (6 bases). The CDR3 consists of 15 residues. V shed 8 bases and J shed 0 bases, with 13 bases lying between them. Germline V gene lookup returns CDR1 WNHNN and CDR2 SYGVQD (reference sequence). The CDR3 protein is CASSRDSANTGELFF. The CDR3 DNA is TGCGCCAGCTCACGGGACTCCGCGAACACCGGGGAGCTGTTTTTT.

The rearrangement uses TRBV21-1 and TRBJ1-1; the table names TRBD1, a call not compared with the DNA. TRBV21-1 constitutes a pseudogene. CDR3 length equals 15 residues. CDR3 sequence (DNA): TGTGCCAGCAGCCTCCCGGGACAGAAGAACACTGAAGCTTTCTTT. This gives the protein CASSLPGQKNTEAFF.

The rearrangement links TRBV14 to TRBJ2-5; D may be TRBD2 (5 bases). The CDR3 runs to 14 residues. V was trimmed by 4 bases and J by 2 bases, leaving 11 bases between them. Germline lookup yields CDR1 SGHDN and CDR2 FVKESK. The CDR3 spells CASSPREFQETQYF. The CDR3 nucleotides are TGTGCCAGCAGCCCAAGGGAGTTTCAAGAGACCCAGTACTTC.

The CDR3 sequence: CASSLPGSNEKLFF. CDR3 DNA: TGTGCCAGCAGCCTTCCGGGAAGTAATGAAAAACTGTTTTTT. The V call is TRBV27, the J call TRBJ1-4, with D uncertain. Germline lookup yields CDR1 MNHEY and CDR2 SMNVEV (reference sequence). Trimming removed 6 bases from V and 4 bases from J, with 12 bases in between. The CDR3 has 14 amino acids.

This chain connects TRBV10-3 to TRBJ1-1; D might be TRBD1 (6 bases). CDR1 ENHRY and CDR2 SYGVKD come from the germline V gene. The CDR3 loop spans 12 amino acids. V lost 3 bases, J lost 8 bases, and 10 bases lay in between. This CDR3 reads CAISEGGHEAFF. The CDR3 DNA reads TGTGCCATCAGTGAAGGGGGACACGAAGCTTTCTTT.